This T cell receptor beta chain derives from a study of OX40 agonist ivuxolimab in advanced cancers. Study background: Dosing consisted of intravenous ivuxolimab at 0.01 to 10 mg/kg every 2 weeks. Each dose-escalation patient presented with hepatocellular carcinoma, melanoma, renal cell or head and neck cancer.

Whole-study results and caveats: Some of the lowest clonal expansion was seen in partial responders at 0.1-3.0 mg/kg. At doses 0.1 to 3.0 mg/kg, CD4+ and CD8+ clones expanded.

This CDR3 has 15 amino acids. Germline CDR1 is LGHNA and CDR2 is YNFKEQ. The V gene end was trimmed by 1 base and the J gene end by 2 bases; junction bases not matched to a gene: 4. Sample share makes this clone medium-sized. As yet, its antigen is unknown. Sequencing used immunoSEQ multiplex PCR; TCRdb keeps in-frame clones, though not all of them. The profile shows fewer than 30,000 clones, about 85% of them singletons. Specimen: CD4+ or CD8+ T cells sorted from blood, collected in a trial of the OX40 agonist ivuxolimab. The chain employs TRBV4-2 and TRBJ2-7; 8 bases line up with TRBD1. This TCR derives from an adult with an advanced solid tumor such as melanoma, head and neck, liver or kidney cancer. CDR3 loop: CASSQGETGAYEQYF. The CDR3 coding sequence is TGTGCCAGCAGCCAAGGGGAGACAGGGGCCTACGAGCAGTACTTC.